Listed here are 24 T cell receptor beta chains from one sample, sequenced in a study of T cell repertoires in cytomegalovirus infection. MiXCR, run by TCRdb on the reads, gives a single entry per CDR3 protein. Of 60,000 to 85,000 distinct CDR3 sequences detected, approximately 22% appear once; the ten largest clones hold around 77%. These TCRs are of unknown antigen specificity. The source material was PBMCs, sequenced either directly or after in vitro stimulation (not recorded which). The receptors stem from a human donor in good health (CMV status not recorded). Some clones in this sample may be carry-over from other donors' samples.

The chain carries TRBV29-1 and TRBJ1-3; D is unresolved. Trimming stripped 8 bases from V and 4 bases from J, with 9 bases between. Germline CDR1 is SQVTM and CDR2 is ANQGSEA. This CDR3 region has 11 residues. The CDR3 here is CSYLVGNTIYF. CDR3 DNA sequence: TGCAGCTACCTGGTAGGAAACACCATATATTTT.

In this sample, this clonotype turned up a few times. J is TRBJ2-5 and V is TRBV19; unclear D gene. CDR1 and CDR2 (germline): LNHDA, SQIVND (reference sequence). The CDR3 is 11 residues long. The V gene lost 8 bases and the J gene lost 4 bases, with 8 bases spanning the gap. The CDR3 here is CASAGGETQYF. Written as DNA, the CDR3 is TGTGCCAGTGCTGGTGGAGAGACCCAGTACTTC.

This rearrangement joins TRBV6-1 to TRBJ2-5; no clear D. Germline V gives CDR1 MNHNS, CDR2 SASEGT. Trimming took 3 bases from V and 3 from J, leaving 5 bases between them. This CDR3 has 12 residues. CDR3 sequence: CASSDHKETQYF. DNA of the CDR3: TGTGCCAGCAGTGACCATAAAGAGACCCAGTACTTC.

The chain uses TRBV15 and TRBJ2-6; D gene unclear. There are 15 residues in the CDR3. V lost 2 bases to trimming and J lost 0 bases, with 5 bases between them. Per germline, CDR1 LNHNV and CDR2 YYDKDF (reference sequence). CDR3 nucleotide sequence: TGTGCCACCAGCAGACGGAACTCTGGGGCCAACGTCCTGACTTTC. Translated, it gives CATSRRNSGANVLTF.

This clonotype appeared a few times. This sequence joins TRBV6-2 or TRBV6-3 and TRBJ2-1; 10 bases map to TRBD2. V trimming: 2 bases; J trimming: 2 bases; junction bases outside the gene matches: 3. The CDR3 runs 16 residues. CDR1 is MNHEY, CDR2 SVGEGT, per germline. CDR3 loop: CASSYPAGGAYNEQFF. CDR3 bases: TGTGCCAGCAGTTACCCAGCGGGAGGGGCCTACAATGAGCAGTTCTTC.

The gene calls are TRBV12-3 or TRBV12-4 and TRBJ2-2; 9 positions agree with TRBD2. The CDR3 has 14 amino acids. After removal of 5 bases from V and 4 bases from J, the junction contained 2 bases not matched to a gene. CDR3 in amino acids: CASSRAGGTGELFF. CDR3 coding DNA: TGTGCCAGCAGTAGAGCGGGGGGCACCGGGGAGCTGTTTTTT.

This clonotype was detected only a few times. The rearrangement joins TRBV7-9 to TRBJ1-2, with D unresolved. Germline V CDR1 and CDR2: SEHNR, FQNEAQ (reference sequence). Trimming took 6 bases from V and 8 from J, leaving 10 bases between them. CDR3 size: 11 residues. As DNA, the CDR3 is TGTGCCAGCAGGGGAATTTTAGGCTACACCTTC. It specifies CASRGILGYTF.

This clonotype was observed many times. CDR3 DNA: TGTGCCAGCAGCCCCAGGGGGCTGGCGTCCACAGATACGCAGTATTTT. Its protein product is CASSPRGLASTDTQYF. The rearrangement uses TRBV7-8 and TRBJ2-3; 8 positions agree with TRBD1. The ends lost 5 bases at V and 2 bases at J; junction bases unmatched: 9. The CDR3 extends over 16 amino acids. The germline V gene encodes CDR1 SGHVS and CDR2 FQNEAQ.

The chain joins TRBV6-5 to TRBJ2-7; D possibly uses TRBD1 or TRBD2 (5 bases each). Per the germline V gene, CDR1 is MNHEY and CDR2 is SVGAGI. Trimming removed 4 bases at V and 7 bases at J, with 20 bases between. There are 15 residues in the CDR3. The CDR3 loop is CASSFLPGRAVEQYF. Written as DNA, the CDR3 is TGTGCCAGCAGTTTTTTACCGGGACGTGCTGTGGAGCAGTACTTC.

The rearrangement uses TRBV7-2 and TRBJ2-3; tentatively, D is TRBD1 or TRBD2 (7 bases each). The CDR3 runs 15 residues. Trimming pared 4 bases from V and 1 base from J, leaving 12 bases between. From germline, CDR1 is SGHTA and CDR2 FQGNSA. Here the CDR3 DNA reads TGTGCCAGCAGCTCCCAGGGGGGGCGCACAGATACGCAGTATTTT. Translating it yields CASSSQGGRTDTQYF.

The J gene is TRBJ2-1, the V gene TRBV7-6; TRBD2 agrees at 9 bases. The V gene's germline CDR1 is SGHVS and CDR2 FNYEAQ. This CDR3 has 16 amino acids. V trimming: 5 bases; J trimming: 6 bases; junction bases outside the gene matches: 11. Here the CDR3 reads CASSPLAGLAGNEQFF. CDR3 sequence (DNA): TGTGCCAGCAGCCCGCTCGCGGGACTAGCAGGCAATGAGCAGTTCTTC.

With regard to this clonotype: The conserved closing phenylalanine or tryptophan is absent in this CDR3, likely reflecting a read error. The limits of the CDR3 on the DNA are not certain, so only TCRdb's listed CDR3 is given. V is TRBV6-5 and J is TRBJ2-5; TRBD2 reflects the table's D call only, with no check against the DNA. Both ends counted, the CDR3 spans 10 residues. Germline values: CDR1 MNHEY, CDR2 SVGAGI. CDR3 loop: CASIRDFQSL.

This clonotype has ten or more counts. The rearrangement joins TRBV19 to TRBJ2-1; no reliable D call. V was cut by 5 bases and J by 6 bases, with 8 bases left in between. The CDR3 runs to 12 residues. CDR1 LNHDA and CDR2 SQIVND come from the germline V gene (reference sequence). Here the CDR3 DNA reads TGTGCCAGTAGTCTCCTATCCAATGAGCAGTTCTTC. Translated: CASSLLSNEQFF.

The gene calls are TRBV6-6 and TRBJ1-3, with no clear D. Germline CDR1 is MNHNY and CDR2 is SVGAGI (reference sequence). Trimming cost V 5 bases and J 2 bases, with 7 bases left between them. The CDR3 extends over 13 amino acids. CDR3 region: CASSEFPGNTIYF. Here the CDR3 DNA reads TGTGCCAGCAGTGAGTTCCCTGGAAACACCATATATTTT.

This clonotype has just a few counts. The genes are TRBV5-4 and TRBJ1-3; 9 bases agree with TRBD1. CDR1 SGHNT and CDR2 YYREEE come from the germline V gene (reference sequence). The CDR3 contains 16 residues. Unmatched junction bases numbered 6, after V lost 4 bases and J lost 1 base. The CDR3 bases are TGTGCCAGCAGCGAGTTCGGGACAGGGTCTGGAAACACCATATATTTT. This encodes CASSEFGTGSGNTIYF.

This clonotype was observed many times. V gene TRBV7-9 combines with J gene TRBJ1-2, with 7 positions matching TRBD1. Germline-derived CDR1 and CDR2 are SEHNR and FQNEAQ (reference sequence). This CDR3 spans 15 amino acids. Losses at the gene ends were 6 bases for V and 6 bases for J; bases not matched to a gene: 13. CDR3 amino acids: CASRPRTGFLDGYTF. The CDR3 coding sequence is TGTGCCAGCAGACCCCGGACAGGTTTCCTGGATGGCTACACCTTC.

The rearrangement joins TRBV7-6 to TRBJ2-7; TRBD2 matches 10 bases. After removal of 6 bases from V and 1 base from J, the junction contained 6 bases not matched to a gene. The CDR3 sequence is 15 residues long. The germline V gene has CDR1 SGHVS and CDR2 FNYEAQ. The DNA for the CDR3 is TGTGCCAGCAGTGGTAGCGGGAGGTTGTCCTACGAGCAGTACTTC. This sequence encodes CASSGSGRLSYEQYF.

The chain combines TRBV4-1 with TRBJ2-1; TRBD2 matches 12 bases. Germline-derived CDR1 and CDR2 are MGHRA and YSYEKL. The V segment lost 7 bases and the J segment 9 bases; nucleotides outside the gene matches: 13. The CDR3 sequence is 16 residues long. The CDR3 region has the DNA TGCGCCAGCACCGAAACTAGCGGGGGGTGGTATGGTGAGCAGTTCTTC. Translation gives CASTETSGGWYGEQFF.

The chain combines TRBV20-1 with TRBJ2-2; no clear D. V dropped 1 base and J dropped 2 bases, with 8 bases sitting between them. Germline V gene lookup returns CDR1 DFQATT and CDR2 SNEGSKA (reference sequence). This CDR3 spans 14 amino acids. The CDR3 DNA is TGCAGTGCTAGAGGTGCGGATAACACCGGGGAGCTGTTTTTT. As protein: CSARGADNTGELFF.

The rearrangement links TRBV15 to TRBJ1-2; TRBD1 aligns across 7 bases. The CDR3 runs 16 residues. Germline CDR1 and CDR2: LNHNV and YYDKDF (reference sequence). Trimming at V came to 0 bases and at J to 7 bases, leaving 11 bases not matched to a gene. CDR3 residues: CATSRDTLGGGSGYTF. In nucleotides, the CDR3 is TGTGCCACCAGCAGAGATACCTTAGGAGGGGGCAGTGGCTACACCTTC.

This clonotype was detected many times. The rearrangement links TRBV7-2 to TRBJ2-3, with 7 bases aligning to TRBD2. Germline loops: CDR1 SGHTA, CDR2 FQGNSA. The CDR3 covers 15 residues. J lost 5 bases, V lost 7 bases, and 12 bases had no gene match. As DNA, the CDR3 is TGTGCCAGCAAAATCCGGGGGGTAGGGGAAGATACGCAGTATTTT. Amino acid sequence: CASKIRGVGEDTQYF.

This clonotype was detected a few times. This chain joins TRBV6-6 and TRBJ2-7; D possibly corresponds to TRBD1 (6 bases). V lost 5 bases to trimming and J lost 2 bases, with 13 bases between them. Germline V gene lookup returns CDR1 MNHNY and CDR2 SVGAGI (reference sequence). The CDR3 spans 14 residues. For the CDR3, the DNA is TGTGCCAGCAGTGGACAGAACGGTGCCTACGAGCAGTACGTC. Translated, it gives CASSGQNGAYEQYV.

This clonotype was detected only a few times. V and J are TRBV20-1 and TRBJ1-2, with a tentative D call TRBD1 (6 bases). Deletions cut 0 bases from V and 6 bases from J, with 14 bases between. The CDR3 sequence is 14 residues long. Germline V gene data show CDR1 as DFQATT and CDR2 as SNEGSKA (reference sequence). The CDR3 nucleotides are TGCAGTGCTAGAGATAAAACAGGGCAGGATGGCTACACCTTC. Amino acids: CSARDKTGQDGYTF.

V usage is TRBV28 and J usage is TRBJ1-2; D not certain. The CDR3 length is 15 residues. The V end was cut by 2 bases, the J end by 8 bases, with 18 bases between. The germline V gene encodes CDR1 MDHEN and CDR2 SYDVKM. The CDR3 nucleotides are TGTGCCAGCAGTTTAGATGTGGGCAGACCTCAGGGCTACACCTTC. It encodes CASSLDVGRPQGYTF.